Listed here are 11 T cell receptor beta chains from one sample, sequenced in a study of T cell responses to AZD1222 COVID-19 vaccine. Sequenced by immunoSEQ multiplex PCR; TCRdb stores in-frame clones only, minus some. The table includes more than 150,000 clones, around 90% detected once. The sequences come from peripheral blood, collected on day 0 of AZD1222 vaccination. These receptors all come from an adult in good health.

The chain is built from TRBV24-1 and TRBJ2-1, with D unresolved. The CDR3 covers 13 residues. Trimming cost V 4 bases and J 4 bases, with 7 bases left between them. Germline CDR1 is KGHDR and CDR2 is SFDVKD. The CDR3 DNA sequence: TGTGCCACCAGTGACGCTGAATACAATGAGCAGTTCTTC. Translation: CATSDAEYNEQFF.

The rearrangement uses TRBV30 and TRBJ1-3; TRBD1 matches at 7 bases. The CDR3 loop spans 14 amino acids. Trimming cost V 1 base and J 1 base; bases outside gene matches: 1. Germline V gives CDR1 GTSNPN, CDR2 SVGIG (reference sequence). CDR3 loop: CAWSEGQSGNTIYF. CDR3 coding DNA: TGTGCCTGGAGTGAGGGACAGTCTGGAAACACCATATATTTT.

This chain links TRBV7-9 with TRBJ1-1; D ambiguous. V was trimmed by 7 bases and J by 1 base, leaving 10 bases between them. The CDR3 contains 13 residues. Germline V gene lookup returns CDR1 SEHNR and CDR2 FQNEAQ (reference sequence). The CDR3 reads CASIEGWNTEAFF. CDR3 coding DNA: TGTGCCAGCATTGAGGGCTGGAACACTGAAGCTTTCTTT.

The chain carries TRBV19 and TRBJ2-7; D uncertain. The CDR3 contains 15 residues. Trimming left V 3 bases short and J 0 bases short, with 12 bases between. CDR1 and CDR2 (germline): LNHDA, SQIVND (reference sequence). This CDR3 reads CASSISTRGSYEQYF. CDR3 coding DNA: TGTGCCAGTAGTATTTCGACCCGAGGCTCCTACGAGCAGTACTTC.

CDR3 DNA: TGCGCCAGCAGCCCCACAGGGAACACTGAAGCTTTCTTT. Translation gives CASSPTGNTEAFF. This rearrangement joins TRBV4-3 to TRBJ1-1, with D possibly matching TRBD1 (5 bases). CDR1 and CDR2 from the germline V gene are LGHNA and YSLEER. The CDR3 has 13 amino acids. Trimming stripped 4 bases from V and 1 base from J, with 7 bases between.

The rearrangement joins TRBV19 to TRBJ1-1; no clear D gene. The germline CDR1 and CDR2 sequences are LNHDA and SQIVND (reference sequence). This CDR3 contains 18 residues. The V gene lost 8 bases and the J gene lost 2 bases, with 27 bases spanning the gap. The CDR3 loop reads CASSPVLLRWTLNTEAFF. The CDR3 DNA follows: TGTGCCAGTTCCCCAGTTCTTTTACGGTGGACGCTTAACACTGAAGCTTTCTTT.

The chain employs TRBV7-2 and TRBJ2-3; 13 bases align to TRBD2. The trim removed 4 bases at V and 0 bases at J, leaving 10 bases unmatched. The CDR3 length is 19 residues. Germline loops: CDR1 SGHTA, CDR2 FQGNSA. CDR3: CASSSPGLAGRSSTDTQYF. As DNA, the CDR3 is TGTGCCAGCAGCTCCCCGGGACTAGCGGGGAGATCTAGCACAGATACGCAGTATTTT.

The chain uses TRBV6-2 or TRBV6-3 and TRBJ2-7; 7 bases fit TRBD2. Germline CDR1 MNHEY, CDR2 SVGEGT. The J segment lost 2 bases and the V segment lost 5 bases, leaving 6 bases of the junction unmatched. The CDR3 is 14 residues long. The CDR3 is CASSLPSGPYEQYF. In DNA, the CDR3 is TGTGCCAGCAGTCTCCCTAGCGGCCCCTACGAGCAGTACTTC.

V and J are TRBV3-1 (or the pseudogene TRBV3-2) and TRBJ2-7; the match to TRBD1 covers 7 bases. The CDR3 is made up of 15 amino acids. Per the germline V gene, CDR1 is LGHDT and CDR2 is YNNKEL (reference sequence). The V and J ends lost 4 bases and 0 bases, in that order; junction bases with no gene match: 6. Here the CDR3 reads CASSPWRTGSYEQYF. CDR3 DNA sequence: TGTGCCAGCAGCCCTTGGAGGACAGGCTCCTACGAGCAGTACTTC.

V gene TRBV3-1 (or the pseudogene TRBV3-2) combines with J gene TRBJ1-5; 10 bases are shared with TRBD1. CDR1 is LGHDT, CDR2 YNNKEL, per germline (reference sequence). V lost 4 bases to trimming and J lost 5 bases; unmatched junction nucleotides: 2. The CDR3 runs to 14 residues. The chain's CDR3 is CASSPGTGDQPQHF. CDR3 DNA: TGTGCCAGCAGCCCTGGGACAGGGGATCAGCCCCAGCATTTT.

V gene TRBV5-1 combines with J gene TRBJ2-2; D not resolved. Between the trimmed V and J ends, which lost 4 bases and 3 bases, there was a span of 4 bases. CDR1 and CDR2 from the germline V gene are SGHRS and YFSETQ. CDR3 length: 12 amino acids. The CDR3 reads CASSMYTGELFF. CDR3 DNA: TGCGCCAGCAGCATGTACACCGGGGAGCTGTTTTTT.